This T cell receptor (beta chain) was identified during a study of early T cells in non-severe SARS-CoV-2 infection. This clonotype was picked up a small number of times. One entry per CDR3 protein results from TCRdb running MiXCR on the 5' RACE reads. In the table there are about 97,000 distinct CDR3 sequences, around 13% of which are singletons. Germline values: CDR1 SGHTA, CDR2 FQGTGA. The V gene end was trimmed by 0 bases and the J gene end by 7 bases; junction bases not matched to a gene: 6. This CDR3 has 16 amino acids. The TCR was taken from an adult who was a healthcare worker with PCR-confirmed SARS-CoV-2 infection or an uninfected control (not recorded which). The gene calls are TRBV7-3 and TRBJ2-1; 10 bases are shared with TRBD2. Specimen: whole blood. This CDR3 reads CASSLTAGTSENEQFF. CDR3 bases: TGTGCCAGCAGCTTAACGGCCGGGACTAGCGAGAATGAGCAGTTCTTC.